Listed below are T cell receptor beta chains from one sample, sequenced in a study of molecular identifiers for immune sequencing clone quantification. TCRdb reanalysed the PCR reads using MiXCR and keeps one entry per CDR3 protein. The repertoire includes hundreds of thousands of distinct CDR3 sequences, less than 30% of them detected once, and roughly 0.83% sits in the top ten. Sequencing input: naive CD8+ T cells from blood, with Jurkat cell RNA spiked in. Receptors originate from a human donor in good health. Some libraries in this study had Jurkat cell RNA spiked in. Each CDR3 is given with its conserved first and last residue. The D gene is left open where the match is weak. Expanded clones get a size class; other rows say once, few or many, or leave the size out.

CASSLVALLDGEQFF	TGTGCCAGCAGCTTAGTGGCCCTCCTAGACGGTGAGCAGTTCTTC	many	TRBV7-9	TRBJ2-1	NA
CASSDSSVGSRAYNEQFF	TGTGCCAGCAGTGACTCGTCCGTAGGTTCTCGTGCCTACAATGAGCAGTTCTTC	NA	TRBV6-4	TRBJ2-1	NA
CASSHSGRSETQYF	TGTGCCAGCAGCCACAGCGGGAGGTCGGAGACCCAGTACTTC	many	TRBV14	TRBJ2-5	TRBD2
CATSEGEGEQFF	TGTGCCACCAGTGAAGGGGAAGGTGAGCAGTTCTTC	NA	TRBV15	TRBJ2-1	NA
CASSEGNLPYEQYF	TGTGCCAGCAGTGAGGGTAACCTCCCCTACGAGCAGTACTTC	NA	TRBV2	TRBJ2-7	NA
CASSTSSGLSSYEQYF	TGTGCCAGCAGCACCTCTAGCGGCTTAAGCTCCTACGAGCAGTACTTC	NA	TRBV5-4	TRBJ2-7	TRBD2
CSVESGGGCGDNEQFF	TGCAGCGTTGAATCCGGGGGTGGGTGTGGCGACAATGAGCAGTTCTTC	NA	TRBV29-1	TRBJ2-1	NA
CATSVAAGGGYEQYF	TGTGCCACCAGCGTAGCCGCAGGGGGCGGGTACGAGCAGTACTTC	NA	TRBV9	TRBJ2-7	TRBD1
CASREGNQPQHF	TGTGCCAGCAGGGAGGGGAATCAGCCCCAGCATTTT	many	TRBV28	TRBJ1-5	NA
CASSASGLAGWETQYF	TGTGCCAGCAGCGCTTCAGGACTAGCGGGGTGGGAGACCCAGTACTTC	few	TRBV9	TRBJ2-5	TRBD2
CASSPRQPPAQETQYF	TGTGCCAGCTCACCCCGACAGCCACCAGCTCAAGAGACCCAGTACTTC	few	TRBV18	TRBJ2-5	NA
CASSQYGGLHEQYF	TGTGCCAGCAGCCAATATGGGGGGCTCCACGAGCAGTACTTC	few	TRBV3-1	TRBJ2-7	NA
CASSRRTGELFF	TGCGCCAGCAGCCGGCGGACCGGGGAGCTGTTTTTT	many	TRBV4-1	TRBJ2-2	NA
CASSLEAGGTYNEQFF	TGTGCCAGCAGCTTGGAGGCAGGGGGCACCTACAATGAGCAGTTCTTC	NA	TRBV5-5	TRBJ2-1	TRBD1
CASTPNPRGPTGELFF	TGTGCCAGCACCCCTAATCCCAGGGGGCCGACCGGGGAGCTGTTTTTT	many	TRBV27	TRBJ2-2	TRBD1
CASSVGPSGVTDTQYF	TGTGCCAGCAGCGTAGGGCCCAGCGGGGTAACAGATACGCAGTATTTT	NA	TRBV9	TRBJ2-3	TRBD2
CSVLRRYQETQYF	TGCAGCGTTTTGCGGCGTTATCAAGAGACCCAGTACTTC	many	TRBV29-1	TRBJ2-5	NA
CASSLLAGALETQYF	TGTGCCAGCAGTTTACTAGCGGGGGCCCTGGAGACCCAGTACTTC	NA	TRBV27	TRBJ2-5	TRBD2
CASSNPDRRIYEQYF	TGTGCCAGCAGTAACCCAGACAGGAGAATCTACGAGCAGTACTTC	few	TRBV6-6	TRBJ2-7	NA
CASSLGTSTTDTQYF	TGTGCCAGCAGTCTGGGGACTTCCACCACAGATACGCAGTATTTT	many	TRBV12-3/TRBV12-4	TRBJ2-3	NA
CASTLAGNGNEQFF	TGTGCCAGTACACTAGCGGGAAACGGCAATGAGCAGTTCTTC	NA	TRBV19	TRBJ2-1	TRBD2
CASSDPRGASGNEQFF	TGTGCCAGCAGTGACCCCCGGGGGGCTAGCGGTAATGAGCAGTTCTTC	NA	TRBV6-5	TRBJ2-1	NA
CASSSSPGELFF	TGTGCCAGCAGCTCCTCCCCCGGGGAGCTGTTTTTT	NA	TRBV7-6	TRBJ2-2	NA
CASSYREGFYEQYF	TGTGCCAGCAGTTACCGAGAGGGTTTCTACGAGCAGTACTTC	many	TRBV6-5	TRBJ2-7	NA
CASSYWGRSTDTQYF	TGTGCCAGCAGTTACTGGGGGAGAAGCACAGATACGCAGTATTTT	NA	TRBV6-2/TRBV6-3	TRBJ2-3	NA
CASSAFFDEQFF	TGTGCCAGCAGCGCCTTTTTCGATGAGCAGTTCTTC	many	TRBV9	TRBJ2-1	NA
CASSPGDSYYEQYF	TGTGCCAGCAGTCCCGGGGACAGCTACTACGAGCAGTACTTC	many	TRBV28	TRBJ2-7	TRBD1
CASSQDLGSHEQYF	TGCGCCAGCAGCCAAGATTTAGGGTCCCACGAGCAGTACTTC	few	TRBV4-1	TRBJ2-7	NA
CASSESLASSGNTIYF	TGTGCCAGCAGTGAAAGTCTGGCGAGCTCTGGAAACACCATATATTTT	NA	TRBV2	TRBJ1-3	NA
CASSLVPLRGGATDTQYF	TGTGCCAGCAGCTTAGTTCCCTTACGCGGGGGGGCAACAGATACGCAGTATTTT	few	TRBV11-2	TRBJ2-3	TRBD2
CASSRVLLGSPLHF	TGTGCCAGCAGCCGGGTCTTACTTGGTTCACCCCTCCACTTT	few	TRBV7-9	TRBJ1-6	NA
CASSIGGVNSYTF	TGTGCCAGTAGTATCGGCGGTGTTAATAGCTACACCTTC	many	TRBV19	TRBJ1-2	NA
CASTEAMNTEAFF	TGTGCCAGCACAGAGGCAATGAACACTGAAGCTTTCTTT	NA	TRBV6-5	TRBJ1-1	NA
CATSRVGQTFTDTQYF	TGTGCCACCAGCAGAGTCGGACAGACCTTTACAGATACGCAGTATTTT	many	TRBV15	TRBJ2-3	NA
CASSHGHYYEQYF	TGTGCCAGCAGCCACGGACATTACTACGAGCAGTACTTC	NA	TRBV5-8	TRBJ2-7	NA
CASSPGGQGASEKLFF	TGTGCCAGCAGCCCCGGCGGACAGGGGGCTAGTGAAAAACTGTTTTTT	many	TRBV12-3/TRBV12-4	TRBJ1-4	TRBD1
CASSVSRDRGHTGELFF	TGTGCCAGCAGCGTTTCCCGGGACAGGGGTCACACCGGGGAGCTGTTTTTT	many	TRBV9	TRBJ2-2	TRBD1
CASSNDLYTGELFF	TGTGCCAGCAGTAACGACTTGTACACCGGGGAGCTGTTTTTT	many	TRBV6-6	TRBJ2-2	NA
CSARGTSGGPGVHTGELFF	TGCAGTGCTAGAGGAACTAGCGGGGGGCCAGGGGTTCACACCGGGGAGCTGTTTTTT	few	TRBV20-1	TRBJ2-2	TRBD2
CASSFAGISSYEQYF	TGTGCCAGCAGTTTCGCGGGAATATCGTCCTACGAGCAGTACTTC	few	TRBV27	TRBJ2-7	NA
CASSEGPGQMNTEAFF	TGTGCCAGCAGTGAAGGCCCGGGACAGATGAACACTGAAGCTTTCTTT	many	TRBV2	TRBJ1-1	TRBD1
CASSGLQVNTDTQYF	TGTGCCAGCAGCGGGCTACAAGTCAACACAGATACGCAGTATTTT	many	TRBV6-2/TRBV6-3	TRBJ2-3	NA
CASSFSRQVEQYF	TGTGCCAGCAGTTTTAGCCGACAGGTAGAGCAGTACTTC	few	TRBV28	TRBJ2-7	NA
CASSEALVLPFF	TGTGCCAGCAGCGAGGCTCTAGTTCTGCCGTTCTTC	few	TRBV6-1	TRBJ2-1	NA
CASSEDQTANPFEAFF	TGTGCCAGCAGTGAAGATCAAACAGCGAACCCTTTTGAAGCTTTCTTT	many	TRBV2	TRBJ1-1	NA
CATSRARDFSYEQYF	TGTGCCACCAGCAGAGCCCGGGACTTTTCCTACGAGCAGTACTTC	many	TRBV15	TRBJ2-7	NA
CASSPARQPHYNEQFF	TGTGCCAGCAGCCCCGCCAGACAGCCTCACTACAATGAGCAGTTCTTC	few	TRBV7-9	TRBJ2-1	NA
CARSQGQGAAAPFF	TGCGCCCGCAGCCAAGGCCAGGGGGCAGCTGCGCCGTTCTTC	NA	TRBV4-1	TRBJ2-1	TRBD1
CASSYTSRDTQYF	TGTGCCAGCAGTTACACCTCGAGAGATACGCAGTATTTT	few	TRBV6-5	TRBJ2-3	NA
CAISEDGSSNQPQHF	TGTGCCATCAGTGAGGACGGGTCTAGCAATCAGCCCCAGCATTTT	many	TRBV10-3	TRBJ1-5	NA
CASSFLPSPHYGYTF	TGTGCCAGCAGCTTCCTCCCTAGCCCTCACTATGGCTACACCTTC	NA	TRBV5-6	TRBJ1-2	NA
CASSFGRNYEQYF	TGCGCCAGCAGCTTTGGACGGAACTACGAGCAGTACTTC	many	TRBV28	TRBJ2-7	NA
CASSSGGASYNEQFF	TGTGCCAGCAGTTCAGGGGGGGCCTCCTACAATGAGCAGTTCTTC	NA	TRBV12-3/TRBV12-4	TRBJ2-1	NA
CASSLTIGTATSTDTQYF	TGTGCCAGCAGTTTAACTATTGGGACAGCTACTAGCACAGATACGCAGTATTTT	few	TRBV12-3/TRBV12-4	TRBJ2-3	TRBD1